One and the same sample provided the 9 T cell receptor beta chains below, sequenced in a study of human T cells and chemical hapten exposure. Time point denoted: pre-sensitization, week 0. Treatment indicated: therapeutic diphenylcyclopropenone sensitization with weekly scalp DPC. TCRdb ran MiXCR on the RACE reads and lists one entry per CDR3 protein. The data show tens of thousands of distinct CDR3 sequences, 9.6% seen once. The material sequenced was whole blood, taken in connection with sensitization to the hapten diphenylcyclopropenone (DPC). Receptor source: a woman aged 40 to 49 with alopecia areata. Some clones in this sample may be carry-over from other donors' samples.

This chain connects TRBV13 to TRBJ1-4, with TRBD1 as a possible D gene (5 bases). Germline values: CDR1 PRHDT, CDR2 FYEKMQ (reference sequence). The CDR3 consists of 17 residues. The V gene lost 1 base and the J gene lost 3 bases, with 15 bases spanning the gap. Here the CDR3 DNA reads TGTGCCAGCAGCTTAGCCGGTCTGGCCAGGGCTAATGAAAAACTGTTTTTT. It yields the protein CASSLAGLARANEKLFF.

This clonotype was observed a handful of times. V is TRBV6-1 and J is TRBJ2-1; D perhaps matches TRBD1 (6 bases). With 10 bases removed from V and 9 bases from J, the gap between germline ends came to 10 bases. This CDR3 spans 10 amino acids. Germline assignment: CDR1 MNHNS and CDR2 SASEGT. The CDR3 DNA sequence: TGTGCCATCCGGGACATTGAGCAGTTCTTC. Translating it yields CAIRDIEQFF.

This clonotype was counted ten times or more. The chain joins TRBV7-2 to TRBJ2-7, with 8 bases that match TRBD1. V shed 6 bases, J shed 0 bases, and the junction held 7 bases outside the gene matches. Germline-derived CDR1 and CDR2 are SGHTA and FQGNSA. The CDR3 is made up of 15 amino acids. In DNA form, the CDR3 reads TGTGCCAGCAGTCGACGGACAGGGAGCTCCTACGAGCAGTACTTC. Protein: CASSRRTGSSYEQYF.

This clonotype has ten or more counts. The V and J genes are TRBV12-3 or TRBV12-4 and TRBJ1-1; TRBD1 agrees at 8 bases. The CDR3 totals 14 residues. V lost 5 bases to trimming and J lost 5 bases; unmatched junction nucleotides: 7. The CDR3 DNA follows: TGTGCCAGCAGTCTCCAGGGGGCGCAAACTGAAGCTTTCTTT. Amino acids: CASSLQGAQTEAFF.

This clonotype was recorded at least ten times. The chain has TRBV12-3 or TRBV12-4 and TRBJ1-3, with D uncertain. The CDR3 runs 14 residues. The germline V and J ends were trimmed by 1 base and 3 bases, with 7 bases remaining between them. The CDR3 reads CASSLDWSGNTIYF. The CDR3 region has the DNA TGTGCCAGCAGTTTAGACTGGAGTGGAAACACCATATATTTT.

This clonotype was seen a handful of times. This chain uses TRBV20-1 with TRBJ2-4, with 10 bases matching TRBD2. V trimming: 5 bases; J trimming: 7 bases; junction bases outside the gene matches: 5. The germline V gene has CDR1 DFQATT and CDR2 SNEGSKA (reference sequence). The CDR3 sequence is 13 residues long. The CDR3 nucleotides are TGCAGTGCTCCTCTAGCGGGGGAGAACATTCAGTACTTC. Encoded protein: CSAPLAGENIQYF.

This clonotype was observed many times. The chain employs TRBV28 and TRBJ1-3; TRBD1 aligns across 7 bases. The J segment lost 3 bases and the V segment lost 5 bases, leaving 10 bases of the junction unmatched. The CDR3 covers 16 residues. Germline CDR1 reads MDHEN; CDR2 reads SYDVKM. The CDR3 sequence is CASSPPDRSFGNTIYF. DNA of the CDR3: TGTGCCAGCAGTCCACCGGACAGGAGCTTTGGAAACACCATATATTTT.

V and J are TRBV7-2 and TRBJ2-4, with D perhaps being TRBD1 or TRBD2 (6 bases each). Trimming took 8 bases from V and 6 from J, leaving 11 bases between them. Germline V gene lookup returns CDR1 SGHTA and CDR2 FQGNSA. The CDR3 covers 12 residues. CDR3: CASRGLGNIQYF. CDR3 DNA sequence: TGTGCCAGCCGGGGGCTCGGAAACATTCAGTACTTC.

Ten or more counts support this clonotype. The rearrangement uses TRBV20-1 and TRBJ1-2; TRBD1 aligns across 8 bases. V shed 3 bases and J 7 bases; nucleotides not matched to a gene: 10. Per germline, CDR1 DFQATT and CDR2 SNEGSKA (reference sequence). The CDR3 has 14 amino acids. CDR3 in DNA: TGCAGTGCTAGGCACAGACAGGGGACCAGTGGCTACACCTTC. This codes for CSARHRQGTSGYTF.